This entry describes one TCR beta chain. This clonotype showed up many times. It lacks a known antigen. No base quality values were provided; no much bigger clone lies one nucleotide off. The axillary draining lymph nodes of breast cancer patients were the source of the lymph node samples. This entry comes from a study of breast tumors, draining lymph nodes, adjacent tissues (dated by TCRdb to between 2015 and 2016). In the study overall: Breast cancer patients provided tumor, adjacent nontumor tissue and axillary lymph nodes, and the study compared the TCR beta repertoires across these three sources. The study was designed to assess the relationships and possible T-cell exchange between tumor, surrounding tissue and draining lymph node repertoires in human breast cancer. Summary of the overall study and its limitations: T-cell repertoire diversity in tumors was found to be lower than in lymph nodes but higher than in nontumor tissue, and preferential V and J gene usage was observed. The conclusion that tumor T cells originate in lymph nodes was framed as consistent with a hypothesis rather than directly demonstrated. In luminal-like breast cancer, tumor and nontumor tissue repertoires resembled each other significantly more than in basal-like breast cancer. The data were considered consistent with most tumor T cells being derived from the lymph node and subsequently expanding within tumor tissue.

CDR1 PRHDT and CDR2 FYEKMQ were looked up in the germline V gene (reference sequence). The CDR3 measures 15 amino acids from cysteine to phenylalanine. Just CDR3 DNA is preserved here, 45 bases in frame from base 1. V and J are trimmed by 5 bases and 0 bases, and the gene matches miss 7 bases of the junction. The sequencer listed for this sample is Illumina HiSeq 2000. TCR beta chain libraries were generated through multiplex PCR amplification. The amplified TCR beta chain products were analyzed by high-throughput sequencing. TCRdb reran the public reads through fastp at Q25 and MiXCR, keeping productive beta chains. Every CDR3 protein is listed once, alongside the most common genes and DNA of its rows. Here the sample has approximately 120,000 distinct CDR3 sequences; about 20% occur a single time. Roughly 2.2% of the sample is in the top ten clones.

The sequenced sample consisted of axillary lymph node tissue. The receptor comes from a female donor with breast cancer. Some clones in this sample may be carry-over from other donors' samples. The chain uses TRBV13 and TRBJ2-7; a stretch of 7 junction bases matches TRBD1. The CDR3 has the sequence CASSQTGVISYEQYF. DNA sequence: TGTGCCAGCAGCCAAACAGGGGTTATCTCCTACGAGCAGTACTTC.